The rows below give T cell receptor beta chains drawn from one sample of a study of OX40 agonist ivuxolimab in advanced cancers. TCRdb keeps only in-frame clones here, not all; method: immunoSEQ multiplex PCR. The sample contains around 80,000 clones, around nine tenths of which appear only once. The sample consisted of CD4+ or CD8+ T cells sorted from blood, taken in a trial of the OX40 agonist ivuxolimab. The receptors derive from an adult with an advanced solid tumor such as melanoma, head and neck, liver or kidney cancer. Each CDR3 is given with its conserved first and last residue. A D gene is named only where the DNA matches it firmly.

TRBJ2-1	-	TRBV30	CAWSGGRVLYNEQFF	TGTGCCTGGAGTGGCGGCAGGGTGCTCTACAATGAGCAGTTCTTC
TRBJ1-1	TRBD1	TRBV2	CASSGGQEMNTEAFF	TGTGCCAGCAGTGGAGGACAGGAAATGAACACTGAAGCTTTCTTT
TRBJ2-5	-	TRBV29-1	CSVDRGVVETQYF	TGCAGCGTTGATCGGGGAGTAGTGGAGACCCAGTACTTC
TRBJ1-2	-	TRBV28	CASSLEGFSYTF	TGTGCCAGCAGTTTAGAGGGGTTTAGCTACACCTTC
TRBJ2-7	-	TRBV7-3	CASSPSPGAYEQYF	TGTGCCAGCAGCCCCTCTCCCGGGGCCTACGAGCAGTACTTC
TRBJ1-2	TRBD1	TRBV30	CAWGQEGFYGYTF	TGTGCCTGGGGACAGGAAGGGTTCTATGGCTACACCTTC
TRBJ1-2	TRBD1	TRBV2	CASRSTGNSYGYTF	TGTGCCAGCAGGTCGACAGGGAACTCCTATGGCTACACCTTC
TRBJ2-7	-	TRBV5-4	CASSFSPVFYEQYF	TGTGCCAGCAGCTTCTCCCCCGTCTTCTACGAGCAGTACTTC
TRBJ2-3	TRBD2	TRBV5-1	CASSSGTSGRVSDTQYF	TGCGCCAGCAGCTCCGGGACTAGCGGGAGGGTTTCAGATACGCAGTATTTT
TRBJ1-1	TRBD1	TRBV30	CAWSVKGTAAWRTEAFF	TGTGCCTGGAGTGTAAAGGGGACAGCCGCATGGAGAACTGAAGCTTTCTTT
TRBJ1-3	-	TRBV7-9	CASSLRSGGNTIYF	TGTGCCAGCAGCTTAAGGTCGGGGGGAAACACCATATATTTT
TRBJ1-1	-	TRBV5-1	CASSLEWGNTEAFF	TGCGCCAGCAGCTTGGAGTGGGGAAACACTGAAGCTTTCTTT
TRBJ1-4	TRBD1	TRBV7-9	CASSLGDSPNEKLFF	TGTGCCAGCAGCTTAGGGGACAGCCCGAATGAAAAACTGTTTTTT
TRBJ2-7	TRBD2	TRBV23-1	CASTIAGAEGGEQYF	TGCGCCAGCACAATAGCGGGAGCTGAGGGGGGGGAGCAGTACTTC
TRBJ2-3	TRBD2	TRBV10-2	CASGLAGSTDTQYF	TGCGCCAGCGGCCTAGCGGGAAGCACAGATACGCAGTATTTT